One and the same sample provided the 26 T cell receptor beta chains below, sequenced in a study of technical replicates of blood from a few donors. The method was immunoSEQ multiplex PCR; TCRdb's version includes in-frame clones alone and lacks a portion of them. The table records some 80,000 clones, roughly 94% of them present only once. The specimen sequenced was T cells isolated from PBMCs. These receptors all stem from a human donor in good health.

The chain combines TRBV9 with TRBJ2-7, with 7 bases identical to TRBD2. The length of the CDR3 is 15 residues. CDR1 SGDLS and CDR2 YYNGEE come from the germline V gene. V gave up 2 bases and J gave up 0 bases; unmatched junction bases: 5. The CDR3 nucleotides are TGTGCCAGCAGCGTTAGCGGGTATAGCTCCTACGAGCAGTACTTC. It is translated as CASSVSGYSSYEQYF.

This clone was observed a single time. CDR3 nucleotide sequence: TGTGCCTGGACCCACAGGGGCGGGTACACAGATACGCAGTATTTT. Amino acids: CAWTHRGGYTDTQYF. The chain joins TRBV30 to TRBJ2-3, with 7 bases matching TRBD1. Losses at the gene ends were 4 bases for V and 2 bases for J; bases not matched to a gene: 9. This CDR3 is built from 15 residues. From germline, CDR1 is GTSNPN and CDR2 SVGIG (reference sequence).

The rearrangement links TRBV6-1 to TRBJ2-5; TRBD1 agrees at 7 bases. The CDR3 sequence is 15 residues long. The V gene end was trimmed by 7 bases and the J gene end by 5 bases; junction bases not matched to a gene: 13. CDR1 MNHNS and CDR2 SASEGT come from the germline V gene. CDR3 in amino acids: CASTPPRDRAETQYF. CDR3 nucleotides: TGTGCCAGCACCCCACCCCGAGACAGGGCGGAGACCCAGTACTTC.

The J gene is TRBJ2-7, the V gene TRBV5-1, with 9 bases fitting TRBD2. The V gene's germline CDR1 is SGHRS and CDR2 YFSETQ. The CDR3 length is 17 residues. The trim removed 4 bases at V and 3 bases at J, leaving 14 bases unmatched. The CDR3 spells CASSPLGSGRQVYEQYF. The CDR3 DNA follows: TGCGCCAGCAGCCCTCTGGGGAGCGGGAGGCAGGTCTACGAGCAGTACTTC.

This clone was seen more than once but under ten times. The CDR3 nucleotides are TGTGCCAGCAGTCCCCGACAGTGGAATGGCTACACCTTC. Its protein product is CASSPRQWNGYTF. The chain links TRBV6-5 to TRBJ1-2; tentative D call: TRBD1 (5 bases). The V gene's germline CDR1 is MNHEY and CDR2 SVGAGI. The CDR3 covers 13 residues. V lost 5 bases and J lost 6, with 13 bases in between.

This clone appeared a single time. The chain recombines TRBV19 with TRBJ1-1; D is perhaps TRBD1 (5 bases). Trimming shortened V by 3 bases and J by 0 bases, and 14 bases separated the two germline ends. Germline V lookup: CDR1 LNHDA, CDR2 SQIVND (reference sequence). The CDR3 consists of 16 residues. CDR3 region: CASSMGPGIMNTEAFF. CDR3 DNA sequence: TGTGCCAGTAGTATGGGGCCAGGGATCATGAACACTGAAGCTTTCTTT.

The chain is built from TRBV19 and TRBJ2-7; 9 nucleotides line up with TRBD1. Trimming removed 6 bases from V and 6 bases from J; junction bases left unmatched: 6. Germline loops: CDR1 LNHDA, CDR2 SQIVND (reference sequence). This CDR3 has 13 amino acids. This CDR3 reads CASSQQTGGEQYF. CDR3 nucleotide sequence: TGTGCCAGTAGCCAACAGACAGGGGGCGAGCAGTACTTC.

The genes are TRBV7-2 and TRBJ1-1; TRBD1 might be the D (5 bases). Germline lookup yields CDR1 SGHTA and CDR2 FQGNSA. V dropped 1 base and J dropped 1 base, with 10 bases sitting between them. CDR3 length: 15 amino acids. As DNA, the CDR3 is TGTGCCAGCAGCTTAGGTGGGGCCGGGAACACTGAAGCTTTCTTT. Its translation is CASSLGGAGNTEAFF. The full variable domain, with the rest looked up from reference TRBV7-2 and TRBJ1-1, is GAGVSQSPSNKVTEKGKDVELRCDPISGHTALYWYRQSLGQGLEFLIYFQGNSAPDKSGLPSDRFSAERTGGSVSTLTIQRTQQEDSAVYLCASSLGGAGNTEAFFGQGTRLTVV.

In its sample, this clone was seen once. The junction and the germline gene differ at one end; a read error may be behind it. The chain has TRBV6-5 and TRBJ1-1, with 8 nucleotides matching TRBD1. The V gene's germline CDR1 is MNHEY and CDR2 SVGAGI. The CDR3 has 11 residues. The CDR3 sequence: CASSYGGQAVF. The CDR3 DNA reads as TGTGCCAGCAGTTACGGGGGACAGGCGGTTTTT.

The chain has TRBV6-1 and TRBJ2-7, with 12 bases aligning to TRBD2. This CDR3 is built from 13 residues. The V gene end was trimmed by 10 bases and the J gene end by 3 bases; junction bases not matched to a gene: 4. CDR1 is MNHNS and CDR2 is SASEGT in the germline V gene. The CDR3 DNA follows: TGTGCCATAGGGACTAGCGGGTTCTACGAGCAGTACTTC. Encoded protein: CAIGTSGFYEQYF.

The V gene is TRBV5-1, the J gene TRBJ2-1; maybe TRBD2 (5 bases). V was cut by 4 bases and J by 0 bases, with 11 bases left in between. The V gene's germline CDR1 is SGHRS and CDR2 YFSETQ. This CDR3 spans 15 amino acids. CDR3 amino acids: CASSPDGSSYNEQFF. CDR3 coding DNA: TGCGCCAGCAGCCCCGATGGGAGCTCCTACAATGAGCAGTTCTTC.

The rearrangement joins TRBV6-1 to TRBJ1-5; D remains unclear. CDR1 is MNHNS, CDR2 SASEGT, per germline. The length of the CDR3 is 14 residues. The V end was cut by 5 bases, the J end by 1 base, with 9 bases between. The CDR3 sequence: CASSSSLSNQPQHF. The CDR3 DNA reads TGTGCCAGCAGTTCAAGTCTAAGCAATCAGCCCCAGCATTTT.

The gene calls are TRBV29-1 and TRBJ2-7; TRBD1 might be the D (5 bases). The CDR3 is made up of 12 amino acids. The V gene's germline CDR1 is SQVTM and CDR2 ANQGSEA. Trimming removed 7 bases from V and 0 bases from J, with 10 bases in between. CDR3 sequence (DNA): TGCAGCGCTACACAGGTCTCCTACGAGCAGTACTTC. Protein: CSATQVSYEQYF.

The chain combines TRBV27 with TRBJ1-4; D is unclear. The CDR3 length is 13 residues. The germline V gene encodes CDR1 MNHEY and CDR2 SMNVEV (reference sequence). V was cut by 4 bases and J by 8 bases, with 11 bases left in between. The CDR3 nucleotides are TGTGCCAGCAGTTCGCGGGTTAGGGAAAAACTGTTTTTT. This sequence encodes CASSSRVREKLFF.

V and J are TRBV19 and TRBJ2-1, with 8 bases fitting TRBD2. There are 17 residues in the CDR3. Germline CDR1 and CDR2: LNHDA and SQIVND (reference sequence). V trimming: 6 bases; J trimming: 8 bases; junction bases outside the gene matches: 18. The CDR3 DNA follows: TGTGCCAGTAGAGACAGGTTGGAAGCGGGAGCCGGGGATGAGCAGTTCTTC. It encodes CASRDRLEAGAGDEQFF.

The chain carries TRBV7-6 and TRBJ1-4; the match to TRBD1 covers 9 bases. V was clipped by 4 bases and J by 10 bases; unmatched bases: 7. The CDR3 totals 14 residues. The germline V gene encodes CDR1 SGHVS and CDR2 FNYEAQ. CDR3 region: CASSSGQGEGKLFF. CDR3 DNA sequence: TGTGCCAGCAGCTCGGGACAGGGCGAGGGAAAACTGTTTTTT. Together with reference TRBV7-6 and TRBJ1-4, the CDR3 gives the full variable domain: GAGVSQSPRYKVTKRGQDVALRCDPISGHVSLYWYRQALGQGPEFLTYFNYEAQQDKSGLPNDRFSAERPEGSISTLTIQRTEQRDSAMYRCASSSGQGEGKLFFGSGTQLSVL.

In this sample, this clone turned up once. This chain links TRBV5-4 with TRBJ1-2; tentatively, D is TRBD1 (6 bases). From germline, CDR1 is SGHNT and CDR2 YYREEE (reference sequence). Between the trimmed V and J ends, which lost 1 base and 6 bases, there was a span of 13 bases. The CDR3 is 14 residues long. CDR3 DNA sequence: TGTGCCAGCAGCTTGACCCAGGGACACAATGGCTACACCTTC. Its translation: CASSLTQGHNGYTF.

The gene calls are TRBV7-9 and TRBJ2-1, with 11 bases lining up with TRBD1. Germline V gene lookup returns CDR1 SEHNR and CDR2 FQNEAQ (reference sequence). CDR3 size: 14 residues. With V trimmed by 11 bases and J by 7 bases, 10 bases remained unmatched. In nucleotides, the CDR3 is TGTGCCGGGGTTCTGGACAGGGGGCAAAATGAGCAGTTCTTC. It specifies CAGVLDRGQNEQFF.

This chain connects TRBV27 to TRBJ2-7, with TRBD2 identical over 10 bases. V shed 6 bases and J 3 bases; nucleotides not matched to a gene: 5. The germline V gene encodes CDR1 MNHEY and CDR2 SMNVEV (reference sequence). CDR3 length: 14 amino acids. The CDR3 protein is CASSTLAGVYEQYF. CDR3 nucleotide sequence: TGTGCCAGCAGCACCCTAGCGGGAGTCTACGAGCAGTACTTC.

The chain carries TRBV7-9 and TRBJ2-7, with D possibly TRBD2 on 7 matching bases. The CDR3 is made up of 15 amino acids. V dropped 0 bases and J dropped 5 bases, with 14 bases sitting between them. Germline V lookup: CDR1 SEHNR, CDR2 FQNEAQ (reference sequence). The CDR3 loop is CASSLAGGGRDEQYF. CDR3 DNA sequence: TGTGCCAGCAGCTTAGCGGGAGGGGGGCGAGACGAGCAGTACTTC.

The V call is TRBV5-6, the J call TRBJ1-2; D call uncertain. Germline CDR1 SGHDT, CDR2 YYEEEE. This CDR3 has 15 residues. V gave up 3 bases and J gave up 0 bases, with 12 bases separating them. CDR3 bases: TGTGCCAGCAGCTGGGGAGGAGGAGCTAACTATGGCTACACCTTC. Its translation: CASSWGGGANYGYTF.

The chain recombines TRBV7-9 with TRBJ1-5; a weak D match, TRBD1 (6 bases). The V gene lost 5 bases and the J gene lost 7 bases, with 12 bases spanning the gap. This CDR3 region has 13 residues. Germline V gene lookup returns CDR1 SEHNR and CDR2 FQNEAQ (reference sequence). The CDR3 is CASSTGTLQPQHF. CDR3 DNA sequence: TGTGCCAGCAGCACCGGGACACTCCAGCCCCAGCATTTT.

Only a few counts were recorded for this clone. J is TRBJ1-1 and V is TRBV11-2; D not certain. Germline V CDR1 and CDR2: SGHAT, FQNNGV. The CDR3 consists of 13 residues. The V end was cut by 1 base, the J end by 1 base, with 4 bases between. The CDR3 loop reads CASSLGGNTEAFF. In DNA form, the CDR3 reads TGTGCCAGCAGCTTAGGAGGGAACACTGAAGCTTTCTTT.

The chain employs TRBV18 and TRBJ1-1; D is possibly TRBD1 (6 bases). CDR1 is KGHSH, CDR2 LQKENI, per germline. Trimming cost V 6 bases and J 4 bases, with 15 bases left between them. CDR3 length: 14 amino acids. The CDR3, as DNA: TGTGCCAGCTCCGCAGGGGAGGGGTTCACTGAAGCTTTCTTT. It is translated as CASSAGEGFTEAFF.

The CDR3 DNA is TGTGCCAGCAGCCAAGATCGGCGGGGGGAGGGCCGGTACAATGAGCAGTTCTTC. Translated: CASSQDRRGEGRYNEQFF. This chain uses TRBV4-2 with TRBJ2-1, with 8 bases lining up with TRBD2. This CDR3 contains 18 residues. Germline values: CDR1 LGHNA, CDR2 YNFKEQ. Trimming took 0 bases from V and 4 from J; bases not matched to a gene: 11.

The V call is TRBV9, the J call TRBJ1-1; possible D gene TRBD1, 6 bases. There are 18 residues in the CDR3. The V end lost 0 bases, the J end lost 1 base, and 19 bases lay between the germline ends. Germline V gene sequence: CDR1 SGDLS, CDR2 YYNGEE. CDR3 residues: CASSVEGGLAAGNTEAFF. In DNA form, the CDR3 reads TGTGCCAGCAGCGTAGAAGGGGGTTTAGCAGCAGGGAACACTGAAGCTTTCTTT.